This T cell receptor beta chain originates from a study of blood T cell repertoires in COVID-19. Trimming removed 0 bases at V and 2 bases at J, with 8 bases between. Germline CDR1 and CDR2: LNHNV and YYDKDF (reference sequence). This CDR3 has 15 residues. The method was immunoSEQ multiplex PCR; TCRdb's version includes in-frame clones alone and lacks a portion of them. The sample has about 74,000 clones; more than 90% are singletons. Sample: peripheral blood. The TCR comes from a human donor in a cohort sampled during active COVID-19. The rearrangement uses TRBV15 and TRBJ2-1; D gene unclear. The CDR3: CATSRERFTYNEQFF. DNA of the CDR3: TGTGCCACCAGCAGAGAGAGGTTCACCTACAATGAGCAGTTCTTC.